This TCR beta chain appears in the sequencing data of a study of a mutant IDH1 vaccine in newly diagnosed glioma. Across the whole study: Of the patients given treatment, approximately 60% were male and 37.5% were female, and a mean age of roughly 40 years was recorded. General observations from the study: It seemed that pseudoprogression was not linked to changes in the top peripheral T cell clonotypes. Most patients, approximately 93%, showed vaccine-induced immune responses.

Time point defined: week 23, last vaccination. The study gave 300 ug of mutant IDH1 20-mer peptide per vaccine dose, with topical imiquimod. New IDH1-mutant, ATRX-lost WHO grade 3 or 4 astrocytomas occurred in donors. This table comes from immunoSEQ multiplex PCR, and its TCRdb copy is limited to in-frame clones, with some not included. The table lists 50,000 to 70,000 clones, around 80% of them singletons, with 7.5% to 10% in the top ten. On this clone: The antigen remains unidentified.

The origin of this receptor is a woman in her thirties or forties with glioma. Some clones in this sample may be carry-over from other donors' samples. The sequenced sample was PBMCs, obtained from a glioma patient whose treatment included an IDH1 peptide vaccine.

The CDR3 DNA is TGTGCCAGCAGCTTAGCCGAGGGATTGAGCAATCAGCCCCAGCATTTT. It is translated as CASSLAEGLSNQPQHF. The V call is TRBV7-8, the J call TRBJ1-5; no firm D call. V lost 0 bases and J 1 base, leaving 10 bases between the germline ends. The CDR3 is 16 amino acids. The germline V gene encodes CDR1 SGHVS and CDR2 FQNEAQ.